This T cell receptor beta chain originates from a study of blood T cell repertoires in COVID-19. Study background: Sites across the United States, Italy and Spain contributed samples from acute and convalescent COVID-19.

J lost 6 bases, V lost 5 bases, and 10 bases had no gene match. The germline gives CDR1 SGHTA, CDR2 FQGNSA. This CDR3 region has 14 residues. Original processing notes: Estimated nucleated cell counts came from reference gene primer amplification. The repertoire was sequenced with immunoSEQ multiplex PCR; TCRdb's copy has only in-frame clones and lacks some. The D gene and trimming were derived from the DNA, and the V and J assignments and clone size from that table. The repertoire holds roughly 230,000 clones, with more than 65% as singletons. This clonotype was obtained from a man aged 50 to 59 with active or convalescent COVID-19. This rearrangement joins TRBV7-2 to TRBJ2-7; 7 bases are a match to TRBD2. Sequenced material: peripheral blood. The CDR3 sequence: CASSPAGLPSEQYF. CDR3 DNA sequence: TGTGCCAGCAGCCCAGCGGGGCTTCCCAGCGAGCAGTACTTC.